A single sample is the source of the 20 T cell receptor beta chains below, sequenced in a study of naive and memory T cell subsets. Two oligonucleotides, mixed equimolar, formed the beta constant-region primer covering TRBC1 and TRBC2. In TCRdb, the UMI-ligation and nested PCR reads were re-called with MiXCR into one record per CDR3 protein. The sample includes 89,000 or so distinct CDR3 sequences, around 13% of them seen just once. Sequenced input: central memory CD4+ T cells from blood. Every receptor here comes from a human donor in good health.

This chain joins TRBV5-5 and TRBJ1-3; D remains ambiguous. Deletions cut 0 bases from V and 4 bases from J, with 2 bases between. The germline CDR1 and CDR2 sequences are SGHKS and YYEKEE (reference sequence). The CDR3 runs 12 residues. The CDR3 here is CASSLEGNTIYF. For the CDR3, the DNA is TGTGCCAGCAGCTTGGAAGGAAACACCATATATTTT. Using reference TRBV5-5 and TRBJ1-3 for the parts outside the CDR3, the full variable domain is DAGVTQSPTHLIKTRGQQVTLRCSPISGHKSVSWYQQVLGQGPQFIFQYYEKEERGRGNFPDRFSARQFPNYSSELNVNALLLGDSALYLCASSLEGNTIYFGEGSWLTVV.

This clonotype was counted many times. The chain couples TRBV10-3 to TRBJ2-7; D perhaps matches TRBD1 (6 bases). This CDR3 contains 14 residues. Trimming left V 4 bases short and J 2 bases short, with 12 bases between. Germline values: CDR1 ENHRY, CDR2 SYGVKD. The CDR3 sequence is CAISANRATYEQYF. Here the CDR3 DNA reads TGTGCCATCAGTGCAAACAGGGCCACCTACGAGCAGTACTTC.

Remarks on this clonotype: Possible read error: a much larger clone is one base away. The chain links TRBV6-2 or TRBV6-3 to TRBJ2-1; D gene unclear. From germline, CDR1 is MNHEY and CDR2 SVGEGT. The CDR3 extends over 11 amino acids. The V and J ends lost 7 bases and 0 bases respectively, with 1 base between them. The CDR3 nucleotides read TGTGCCAGCACCTCCTACAATGAGCAGTTCTTC. Its protein is CASTSYNEQFF.

This clonotype was recorded many times. V usage is TRBV24-1 and J usage is TRBJ2-7, with TRBD2 matching over 13 bases. Trimming removed 8 bases from V and 4 bases from J; junction bases left unmatched: 4. Germline V gene data show CDR1 as KGHDR and CDR2 as SFDVKD. There are 14 residues in the CDR3. The CDR3 here is CATKGLAGVYEQYF. In DNA, the CDR3 is TGTGCCACCAAAGGACTAGCGGGAGTATACGAGCAGTACTTC.

The table lists this clonotype with a few counts. The rearrangement joins TRBV5-1 to TRBJ1-5, with TRBD1 matching over 8 bases. J lost 2 bases, V lost 0 bases, and 7 bases had no gene match. The CDR3 has 17 amino acids. In germline, CDR1 is SGHRS, CDR2 YFSETQ. This CDR3 reads CASSLGPRGQGNQPQHF. The CDR3 nucleotides read TGCGCCAGCAGCTTGGGCCCCAGGGGGCAAGGCAATCAGCCCCAGCATTTT.

This clonotype was found many times. CDR3 loop: CASSLLAANEQFF. Here the CDR3 DNA reads TGTGCCAGCAGTTTGCTAGCGGCTAATGAGCAGTTCTTC. The V call is TRBV28, the J call TRBJ2-1, with TRBD2 matching 7 bases. Looked up from germline, CDR1 is MDHEN and CDR2 is SYDVKM. V shed 3 bases, J shed 7 bases, and the junction held 3 bases outside the gene matches. The CDR3 has 13 residues.

The chain links TRBV20-1 to TRBJ1-4; D is possibly TRBD1 (5 bases). Looked up from germline, CDR1 is DFQATT and CDR2 is SNEGSKA (reference sequence). The CDR3 loop spans 13 amino acids. Trimming cost V 5 bases and J 3 bases, with 10 bases left between them. This chain's CDR3 is CSAAGVANEKLFF. CDR3 sequence (DNA): TGCAGTGCTGCGGGGGTCGCTAATGAAAAACTGTTTTTT.

V is TRBV4-3 and J is TRBJ2-1; 7 bases are shared with TRBD2. Germline loops: CDR1 LGHNA, CDR2 YSLEER. The CDR3 totals 20 residues. The ends lost 0 bases at V and 2 bases at J; junction bases unmatched: 16. The CDR3 spells CASSQEIISAKTSTYNEQFF. The CDR3 nucleotides read TGCGCCAGCAGCCAAGAAATAATCTCGGCGAAGACTAGCACCTACAATGAGCAGTTCTTC.

This chain connects TRBV5-4 to TRBJ2-5; 7 nucleotides align to TRBD2. CDR3 length: 18 residues. Germline lookup yields CDR1 SGHNT and CDR2 YYREEE (reference sequence). Trimming took 2 bases from V and 0 from J; bases not matched to a gene: 13. The CDR3: CASSFDILAVLNQETQYF. CDR3 coding DNA: TGTGCCAGCAGCTTCGACATCCTAGCGGTCCTCAACCAAGAGACCCAGTACTTC.

This clonotype appeared a few times. The rearrangement links TRBV7-3 to TRBJ1-5; the match to TRBD1 covers 9 bases. CDR1 is SGHTA and CDR2 is FQGTGA in the germline V gene. This CDR3 has 13 residues. Trimming cost V 3 bases and J 6 bases; bases outside gene matches: 0. As DNA, the CDR3 is TGTGCCAGCAGCTTGGACAGGGGTCAGCCCCAGCATTTT. Its translation: CASSLDRGQPQHF.

Many counts were recorded for this clonotype. The V call is TRBV27, the J call TRBJ2-5; D gene uncertain. V was clipped by 5 bases and J by 2 bases, with 12 bases between them. CDR3 size: 14 residues. Germline V gene data show CDR1 as MNHEY and CDR2 as SMNVEV (reference sequence). The CDR3 sequence: CASSPISRQETQYF. The CDR3 bases are TGTGCCAGCAGTCCTATTTCCAGGCAAGAGACCCAGTACTTC.

This clonotype was observed a handful of times. The rearrangement joins TRBV10-3 to TRBJ2-1, with no clear D. The germline V gene has CDR1 ENHRY and CDR2 SYGVKD. V lost 2 bases to trimming and J lost 0 bases, with 11 bases between them. CDR3 length: 16 amino acids. CDR3 nucleotides: TGTGCCATCAGTGAGATCAGAACGAGCTCCTACAATGAGCAGTTCTTC. Protein sequence: CAISEIRTSSYNEQFF.

The chain links TRBV11-2 to TRBJ2-3; possibly TRBD1 or TRBD2 for D (6 bases each). Looked up from germline, CDR1 is SGHAT and CDR2 is FQNNGV. This CDR3 contains 15 residues. Trimming stripped 1 base from V and 6 bases from J, with 14 bases between. The CDR3 sequence: CASSLVPGAPDTQYF. CDR3 DNA sequence: TGTGCCAGCAGCTTAGTCCCGGGGGCGCCGGATACGCAGTATTTT.

The rearrangement links TRBV2 to TRBJ1-2; the D gene is possibly TRBD1 (6 bases). V was trimmed by 10 bases and J by 2 bases, leaving 17 bases between them. The CDR3 spans 14 residues. Germline V gene lookup returns CDR1 SNHLY and CDR2 FYNNEI. The chain's CDR3 is CATKAGALNYGYTF. CDR3 coding DNA: TGTGCCACCAAGGCGGGGGCTCTGAACTATGGCTACACCTTC.

V gene TRBV12-3 or TRBV12-4 combines with J gene TRBJ2-1, with 8 bases fitting TRBD2. With V trimmed by 6 bases and J by 9 bases, 13 bases remained unmatched. This CDR3 region has 15 residues. The CDR3 loop reads CASRTRTSTQGEQFF. The CDR3 nucleotides are TGTGCCAGCAGGACTCGGACTAGCACCCAGGGTGAGCAGTTCTTC.

Ten or more counts support this clonotype. The chain has TRBV29-1 and TRBJ2-7, with TRBD1 matching over 8 bases. V shed 3 bases, J shed 2 bases, and the junction held 6 bases outside the gene matches. This CDR3 comprises 14 residues. Germline V gene lookup returns CDR1 SQVTM and CDR2 ANQGSEA. This chain's CDR3 is CSVDLGQAPYEQYF. Here the CDR3 DNA reads TGCAGCGTTGATTTGGGACAGGCCCCCTACGAGCAGTACTTC.

This clonotype has at least ten counts. The chain employs TRBV27 and TRBJ2-3, with no clear D. Trimming shortened V by 4 bases and J by 2 bases, and 1 base separated the two germline ends. Germline-derived CDR1 and CDR2 are MNHEY and SMNVEV (reference sequence). The CDR3 is 11 residues long. CDR3 sequence: CASSSTDTQYF. In DNA, the CDR3 is TGTGCCAGCAGTTCCACAGATACGCAGTATTTT.

The gene calls are TRBV22-1 and TRBJ2-7; the table's D call, TRBD1, has no DNA check behind it. TRBV22-1 is designated a pseudogene. CDR3 length equals 16 residues. The CDR3 nucleotides read TGTCCTGGGAGCGCACGGTACAGGGGGCGCGTATACGAGCAGTACTTC. Protein sequence: CPGSARYRGRVYEQYF.

The chain employs TRBV6-2 or TRBV6-3 and TRBJ2-5; TRBD1 is a possible D gene (5 bases). This CDR3 has 14 amino acids. Germline V gene lookup returns CDR1 MNHEY and CDR2 SVGEGT. Trimming took off 1 base at V and 5 bases at J, with 11 bases between the two ends. CDR3: CASSYYSGLETQYF. CDR3 sequence (DNA): TGTGCCAGCAGTTACTATTCAGGGTTGGAGACCCAGTACTTC.

This clonotype was seen more than once but under ten times. The genes are TRBV6-2 or TRBV6-3 and TRBJ2-1, with TRBD1 matching over 8 bases. Germline CDR1 reads MNHEY; CDR2 reads SVGEGT. V gave up 8 bases and J gave up 7 bases; unmatched junction bases: 16. CDR3 length: 16 amino acids. As DNA, the CDR3 is TGTGCCAGCCCACCTCAGGTCAGGGGGCGCAAAAATGAGCAGTTCTTC. Translating gives CASPPQVRGRKNEQFF.